These 25 T cell receptor beta chains were all obtained from the same sample, sequenced in a study of OX40 agonist ivuxolimab in advanced cancers. Some clones are missing from TCRdb's copy, which holds only in-frame ones; the method was immunoSEQ multiplex PCR. This table has roughly 80,000 clones, around 86% appearing once. The starting material was CD4+ or CD8+ T cells sorted from blood, obtained in a trial of the OX40 agonist ivuxolimab. The receptors come from an adult with an advanced solid tumor such as melanoma, head and neck, liver or kidney cancer.

This clone was counted once. This chain joins TRBV19 and TRBJ1-4; D is uncertain. The CDR3 runs 13 residues. Trimming stripped 2 bases from V and 8 bases from J, with 9 bases between. CDR1 is LNHDA, CDR2 SQIVND, per germline (reference sequence). Here the CDR3 reads CASSIRFSEKLFF. CDR3 in DNA: TGTGCCAGTAGTATAAGGTTCTCCGAAAAACTGTTTTTT. Supplemented by reference TRBV19 and TRBJ1-4, the full variable domain reads DGGITQSPKYLFRKEGQNVTLSCEQNLNHDAMYWYRQDPGQGLRLIYYSQIVNDFQKGDIAEGYSVSREKKESFPLTVTSAQKNPTAFYLCASSIRFSEKLFFGSGTQLSVL.

This clone was observed once. The genes are TRBV2 and TRBJ2-5, with TRBD2 matching over 8 bases. Losses at the gene ends were 5 bases for V and 4 bases for J; bases not matched to a gene: 9. CDR1 is SNHLY and CDR2 is FYNNEI in the germline V gene. The CDR3 covers 15 residues. CDR3 sequence reads: CASSHVVAGRETQYF. The CDR3 DNA is TGTGCCAGCAGTCACGTGGTAGCGGGGCGAGAGACCCAGTACTTC.

The chain recombines TRBV30 with TRBJ1-4, with 7 bases that match TRBD1. Germline CDR1 and CDR2: GTSNPN and SVGIG (reference sequence). CDR3 length: 15 amino acids. The V segment lost 2 bases and the J segment 1 base; nucleotides outside the gene matches: 4. CDR3 nucleotide sequence: TGTGCCTGGAGTAGGCAGGGGGAAACTAATGAAAAACTGTTTTTT. Translated: CAWSRQGETNEKLFF. Drawing the rest from reference TRBV30 and TRBJ1-4, the complete variable domain is SQTIHQWPATLVQPVGSPLSLECTVEGTSNPNLYWYRQAAGRGLQLLFYSVGIGQISSEVPQNLSASRPQDRQFILSSKKLLLSDSGFYLCAWSRQGETNEKLFFGSGTQLSVL.

Notes on this clone: This CDR3 is also generated by other DNA sequences in the sample. The V and J genes are TRBV9 and TRBJ1-1, with TRBD1 as a possible D gene (5 bases). Germline V gene sequence: CDR1 SGDLS, CDR2 YYNGEE. Deletions cut 0 bases from V and 3 bases from J, with 6 bases between. This CDR3 spans 13 amino acids. CDR3 sequence reads: CASSVGGYTEAFF. The CDR3 DNA sequence: TGTGCCAGCAGCGTAGGGGGGTACACTGAAGCTTTCTTT.

V usage is TRBV29-1 and J usage is TRBJ1-1; D is ambiguous. The ends were cut back, 7 bases at V and 0 bases at J, with 18 bases in the middle. Germline values: CDR1 SQVTM, CDR2 ANQGSEA. The CDR3 extends over 15 amino acids. CDR3 nucleotides: TGCAGCGGCCTCCCGGAGGGCGGCGTGAACACTGAAGCTTTCTTT. Translating gives CSGLPEGGVNTEAFF.

The chain is built from TRBV10-3 and TRBJ1-1; D possibly corresponds to TRBD1 (5 bases). This CDR3 has 15 amino acids. Germline values: CDR1 ENHRY, CDR2 SYGVKD. V dropped 0 bases and J dropped 3 bases, with 11 bases sitting between them. CDR3 sequence reads: CAISESRVRDTEAFF. CDR3 nucleotide sequence: TGTGCCATCAGTGAGTCGAGGGTCAGGGACACTGAAGCTTTCTTT.

This clone was recorded once. The chain has TRBV10-3 and TRBJ2-1; D gene uncertain. The CDR3 contains 19 residues. V lost 2 bases, J lost 5 bases, and 25 bases lay in between. Per the germline V gene, CDR1 is ENHRY and CDR2 is SYGVKD. The CDR3 bases are TGTGCCATCAGTGAGCAAGGGCATATGGGATCACCAAGGGACAATGAGCAGTTCTTC. This encodes CAISEQGHMGSPRDNEQFF.

The chain employs TRBV19 and TRBJ2-7; 7 bases are shared with TRBD1. The CDR3 length is 14 residues. The V segment lost 7 bases and the J segment 0 bases; nucleotides outside the gene matches: 6. Per germline, CDR1 LNHDA and CDR2 SQIVND (reference sequence). For the CDR3, the DNA is TGTGCCAGTACCCCCGACAGGGCCTCCTACGAGCAGTACTTC. Translated: CASTPDRASYEQYF.

V gene TRBV6-1 combines with J gene TRBJ2-3, with 7 nucleotides matching TRBD1. The length of the CDR3 is 15 residues. V lost 5 bases to trimming and J lost 1 base; unmatched junction nucleotides: 6. CDR1 and CDR2 from the germline V gene are MNHNS and SASEGT. Written as DNA, the CDR3 is TGTGCCAGCAGTAAGACAGGGAGACGCACAGATACGCAGTATTTT. Residues: CASSKTGRRTDTQYF.

Only a few counts were recorded for this clone. The chain joins TRBV2 to TRBJ1-2; D gene uncertain. Trimming removed 3 bases from V and 4 bases from J, with 6 bases in between. CDR1 is SNHLY and CDR2 is FYNNEI in the germline V gene. CDR3 length: 12 residues. The CDR3 DNA follows: TGTGCCAGCAGTGAGGCTATCTATGGCTACACCTTC. Protein: CASSEAIYGYTF. Drawing the rest from reference TRBV2 and TRBJ1-2, the complete variable domain is EPEVTQTPSHQVTQMGQEVILRCVPISNHLYFYWYRQILGQKVEFLVSFYNNEISEKSEIFDDQFSVERPDGSNFTLKIRSTKLEDSAMYFCASSEAIYGYTFGSGTRLTVV.

The rearrangement uses TRBV29-1 and TRBJ2-2, with D perhaps matching TRBD2 (6 bases). V was trimmed by 3 bases and J by 7 bases, leaving 12 bases between them. Germline V CDR1 and CDR2: SQVTM, ANQGSEA. CDR3 size: 13 residues. The CDR3 loop reads CSVEGTLGGELFF. CDR3 nucleotides: TGCAGCGTTGAGGGGACTCTTGGCGGGGAGCTGTTTTTT.

The chain couples TRBV19 to TRBJ1-5; 7 bases are a match to TRBD1. Germline V CDR1 and CDR2: LNHDA, SQIVND (reference sequence). V lost 3 bases, J lost 8 bases, and 4 bases stayed unmatched. CDR3 length: 13 residues. CDR3 region: CASSIEGAKPQHF. Written as DNA, the CDR3 is TGTGCCAGTAGTATTGAGGGGGCGAAGCCCCAGCATTTT. The full variable domain, rest sourced from reference TRBV19 and TRBJ1-5, is DGGITQSPKYLFRKEGQNVTLSCEQNLNHDAMYWYRQDPGQGLRLIYYSQIVNDFQKGDIAEGYSVSREKKESFPLTVTSAQKNPTAFYLCASSIEGAKPQHFGDGTRLSIL.

The V and J genes are TRBV2 and TRBJ2-1; a possible D gene is TRBD2 (5 bases). The CDR3 covers 13 residues. With 4 bases removed from V and 5 bases from J, the gap between germline ends came to 9 bases. Germline CDR1 is SNHLY and CDR2 is FYNNEI. The CDR3 protein is CASSGRLNNEQFF. For the CDR3, the DNA is TGTGCCAGCAGTGGCAGACTAAACAATGAGCAGTTCTTC. The full variable domain, in which reference TRBV2 and TRBJ2-1 provide the parts outside the CDR3, is EPEVTQTPSHQVTQMGQEVILRCVPISNHLYFYWYRQILGQKVEFLVSFYNNEISEKSEIFDDQFSVERPDGSNFTLKIRSTKLEDSAMYFCASSGRLNNEQFFGPGTRLTVL.

This clone was seen once. This chain uses TRBV28 with TRBJ1-2, with 7 bases matching TRBD1. V trimming: 6 bases; J trimming: 2 bases; junction bases outside the gene matches: 6. The V gene's germline CDR1 is MDHEN and CDR2 SYDVKM. The CDR3 consists of 14 residues. CDR3 region: CASSNRGQNYGYTF. CDR3 bases: TGTGCCAGCAGCAACAGGGGACAGAACTATGGCTACACCTTC.

The chain joins TRBV12-5 to TRBJ2-7, with 9 bases lining up with TRBD1. The V gene's germline CDR1 is LGHNT and CDR2 FRNRAP. The CDR3 contains 16 residues. J was trimmed by 3 bases and V by 2 bases; bases with no gene match: 8. CDR3 protein: CASGLSSGTGYYEQYF. CDR3 in DNA: TGTGCTAGTGGTTTGTCCTCCGGGACAGGGTACTACGAGCAGTACTTC.

The rearrangement joins TRBV11-2 to TRBJ2-1, with 9 bases matching TRBD2. Germline V gives CDR1 SGHAT, CDR2 FQNNGV. This CDR3 is 18 amino acids long. With 0 bases clipped from V and 7 bases from J, the junction kept 13 bases outside the gene matches. The CDR3 sequence: CASSLDGVGGRARNEQFF. Written as DNA, the CDR3 is TGTGCCAGCAGCTTAGATGGAGTCGGCGGGAGGGCCCGAAATGAGCAGTTCTTC.

For the CDR3, the DNA is TGTGCCAGCAGTTCCCCGGGTAGAGAGACCCAGTACTTC. This gives the protein CASSSPGRETQYF. This chain connects TRBV28 to TRBJ2-5; D is uncertain. CDR1 and CDR2 from the germline V gene are MDHEN and SYDVKM. This CDR3 has 13 amino acids. Deletions cut 4 bases from V and 4 bases from J, with 10 bases between.

V usage is TRBV25-1 and J usage is TRBJ2-7, with D maybe TRBD2 (7 bases). CDR3 length: 13 residues. The germline V and J ends were trimmed by 10 bases and 1 base, with 14 bases remaining between them. The germline V gene has CDR1 MGHDK and CDR2 SYGVNS. The CDR3 region has the DNA TGTGCCACCAGCGGGACACCGTCCTACGAGCAGTACTTC. It specifies CATSGTPSYEQYF.

This chain joins TRBV5-6 and TRBJ1-1; 8 bases fit TRBD1. This CDR3 region has 13 residues. The junction had 6 bases not matched to a gene; V was cut back by 6 bases and J by 5 bases. The V gene's germline CDR1 is SGHDT and CDR2 YYEEEE. CDR3: CASIRTGRTEAFF. The CDR3 DNA is TGTGCCAGCATCCGGACAGGGCGGACTGAAGCTTTCTTT.

The V and J genes are TRBV21-1 and TRBJ1-2; the tabulated D call, TRBD1, remains unverified against the DNA. TRBV21-1 is an annotated pseudogene. The CDR3 runs to 16 residues. Written as DNA, the CDR3 is TGTGCCAGCAGCAAAGTCGCCAGGCACCAAAGCTATGGCTACACCTTC. It codes for CASSKVARHQSYGYTF.

V usage is TRBV5-1 and J usage is TRBJ2-5; 7 bases agree with TRBD2. With V trimmed by 3 bases and J by 2 bases, 13 bases remained unmatched. The germline V gene encodes CDR1 SGHRS and CDR2 YFSETQ. This CDR3 region has 17 residues. Here the CDR3 DNA reads TGCGCCAGCAGCTCACTCTCTGGCGGGGGACCTCAAGAGACCCAGTACTTC. Translated: CASSSLSGGGPQETQYF.

This chain joins TRBV5-4 and TRBJ2-7, with 7 nucleotides matching TRBD1. Trimming removed 2 bases from V and 6 bases from J; junction bases left unmatched: 8. The germline V gene encodes CDR1 SGHNT and CDR2 YYREEE (reference sequence). This CDR3 contains 14 residues. CDR3 sequence: CASSFSSTGSEQYF. DNA of the CDR3: TGTGCCAGCAGCTTTAGCTCGACAGGGTCCGAGCAGTACTTC.

The DNA for the CDR3 is TGTGCCAGCAGCCACCCAGGGCACAATCAGCCCCAGCATTTT. This sequence encodes CASSHPGHNQPQHF. The chain combines TRBV7-8 with TRBJ1-5; a possible D gene is TRBD1 (5 bases). Trimming stripped 5 bases from V and 3 bases from J, with 11 bases between. The CDR3 runs to 14 residues. Germline CDR1 SGHVS, CDR2 FQNEAQ.

The genes are TRBV7-2 and TRBJ2-3; 9 bases are shared with TRBD2. CDR1 SGHTA and CDR2 FQGNSA come from the germline V gene. The CDR3 extends over 15 amino acids. V trimming: 3 bases; J trimming: 5 bases; junction bases outside the gene matches: 6. Here the CDR3 DNA reads TGTGCCAGCAGCTTTTCCCCTAGCGGGGTAGATACGCAGTATTTT. It codes for CASSFSPSGVDTQYF.

The chain combines TRBV5-6 with TRBJ2-7; no clear D gene. Germline-derived CDR1 and CDR2 are SGHDT and YYEEEE. V lost 1 base, J lost 3 bases, and 8 bases lay in between. The CDR3 loop spans 13 amino acids. The CDR3 protein is CASSLLLDYEQYF. The CDR3 nucleotides are TGTGCCAGCAGCTTGTTGTTAGACTACGAGCAGTACTTC.